Each of the 24 T cell receptor beta chains below was sequenced from the same sample in a study of early T cells in non-severe SARS-CoV-2 infection. TCRdb itself ran the 5' RACE reads through MiXCR, one entry per CDR3 protein. The sample contains about 64,000 distinct CDR3 sequences, 18% of which appear only once. The material was whole blood, obtained at baseline. These TCRs come from an adult who was a healthcare worker with PCR-confirmed SARS-CoV-2 infection or an uninfected control (not recorded which).

Here the CDR3 reads CASSQEAGIYGYTF. DNA of the CDR3: TGTGCCAGCAGCCAAGAAGCGGGGATTTATGGCTACACCTTC. The rearrangement joins TRBV14 to TRBJ1-2, with D hard to call. The CDR3 length is 14 residues. CDR1 is SGHDN, CDR2 FVKESK, per germline. Trimming removed 0 bases at V and 5 bases at J, with 10 bases between. Filled out from reference TRBV14 and TRBJ1-2, the complete variable domain reads EAGVTQFPSHSVIEKGQTVTLRCDPISGHDNLYWYRRVMGKEIKFLLHFVKESKQDESGMPNNRFLAERTGGTYSTLKVQPAELEDSGVYFCASSQEAGIYGYTFGSGTRLTVV.

This clonotype turned up a few times. The gene calls are TRBV11-2 and TRBJ2-7; 12 nucleotides agree with TRBD2. Per germline, CDR1 SGHAT and CDR2 FQNNGV. CDR3 length: 16 amino acids. V trimming: 4 bases; J trimming: 6 bases; junction bases outside the gene matches: 10. The chain's CDR3 is CASSSQRLAGAGEQYF. As DNA, the CDR3 is TGTGCCAGCAGCTCACAGCGACTAGCGGGAGCGGGCGAGCAGTACTTC. Supplemented by reference TRBV11-2 and TRBJ2-7, the full variable domain reads EAGVAQSPRYKIIEKRQSVAFWCNPISGHATLYWYQQILGQGPKLLIQFQNNGVVDDSQLPKDRFSAERLKGVDSTLKIQPAKLEDSAVYLCASSSQRLAGAGEQYFGPGTRLTVT.

This clonotype has at least ten counts. This chain connects TRBV20-1 to TRBJ2-1, with 8 bases matching TRBD2. Germline CDR1 reads DFQATT; CDR2 reads SNEGSKA (reference sequence). The CDR3 length is 14 residues. The J segment lost 8 bases and the V segment lost 1 base, leaving 7 bases of the junction unmatched. CDR3 coding DNA: TGCAGTGCTAGAGTACGGGGGGGGAGCGATGAGCAGTTCTTC. The encoded protein is CSARVRGGSDEQFF.

The sample holds a few counts of this clonotype. The chain has TRBV10-2 and TRBJ2-1, with D possibly called TRBD1 or TRBD2 (6 bases each). CDR3 size: 15 residues. Germline CDR1 and CDR2: WSHSY and SAAADI. The V end was cut by 2 bases, the J end by 3 bases, with 11 bases between. In DNA form, the CDR3 reads TGCGCCAGCAGTGAGGACGGGGGCAACTACAATGAGCAGTTCTTC. Translated, it gives CASSEDGGNYNEQFF.

V usage is TRBV19 and J usage is TRBJ1-2; D perhaps matches TRBD1 (5 bases). CDR1 is LNHDA, CDR2 SQIVND, per germline (reference sequence). Trimming took off 5 bases at V and 4 bases at J, with 14 bases between the two ends. The CDR3 covers 14 residues. In nucleotides, the CDR3 is TGTGCCAGTAGTGATCAAGGGGCACCCTATGGCTACACCTTC. Its protein product is CASSDQGAPYGYTF.

The V gene is TRBV7-9, the J gene TRBJ2-3, with a weak D call TRBD1 (5 bases). The CDR3 runs 14 residues. Germline-derived CDR1 and CDR2 are SEHNR and FQNEAQ (reference sequence). V was clipped by 5 bases and J by 5 bases, with 14 bases between them. In DNA form, the CDR3 reads TGTGCCAGCAGCCAACCCACAGGCATAGATACGCAGTATTTT. It encodes CASSQPTGIDTQYF.

This clonotype occurred many times. This rearrangement joins TRBV15 to TRBJ2-6; maybe TRBD1 (5 bases). Trimming stripped 5 bases from V and 1 base from J, with 9 bases between. Germline V gene data show CDR1 as LNHNV and CDR2 as YYDKDF (reference sequence). This CDR3 region has 15 residues. Here the CDR3 DNA reads TGTGCCACCAGCTCTCGGACATCTGGGGCCAACGTCCTGACTTTC. Translation: CATSSRTSGANVLTF.

This clonotype was picked up a small number of times. This chain joins TRBV7-2 and TRBJ2-3; TRBD2 aligns across 7 bases. In germline, CDR1 is SGHTA, CDR2 FQGNSA. V was clipped by 1 base and J by 3 bases; unmatched bases: 10. This CDR3 comprises 17 residues. The CDR3 DNA is TGTGCCAGCAGCTTAGGGCTGGCGGGAGTGGGAACAGATACGCAGTATTTT. Protein product: CASSLGLAGVGTDTQYF.

This clonotype showed up many times. The chain uses TRBV7-9 and TRBJ2-5; D is ambiguous. The CDR3 has 15 residues. Trimming took off 3 bases at V and 1 base at J, with 12 bases between the two ends. The V gene's germline CDR1 is SEHNR and CDR2 FQNEAQ (reference sequence). The DNA for the CDR3 is TGTGCCAGCAGCTTCCTTCAGATGCCCCAAGAGACCCAGTACTTC. It encodes CASSFLQMPQETQYF.

This sequence joins TRBV24-1 and TRBJ2-1; D perhaps matches TRBD1 (6 bases). The V end was cut by 5 bases, the J end by 0 bases, with 19 bases between. Germline V gives CDR1 KGHDR, CDR2 SFDVKD. The CDR3 has 18 amino acids. CDR3 coding DNA: TGTGCCACCAGTGGAAGGATACAGGGCCAGAGCTCCTACAATGAGCAGTTCTTC. Its protein is CATSGRIQGQSSYNEQFF.

At least ten counts were recorded for this clonotype. The chain recombines TRBV12-3 or TRBV12-4 with TRBJ1-1; TRBD1 aligns across 10 bases. The CDR3 loop spans 14 amino acids. J lost 5 bases, V lost 6 bases, and 6 bases had no gene match. The CDR3 loop is CASRGDRGVTEAFF. For the CDR3, the DNA is TGTGCCAGCAGAGGGGACAGGGGCGTTACTGAAGCTTTCTTT.

The chain has TRBV6-2 or TRBV6-3 and TRBJ1-5; no clear D gene. Germline lookup yields CDR1 MNHEY and CDR2 SVGEGT. Trimming removed 5 bases at V and 3 bases at J, with 20 bases between. CDR3 length equals 17 residues. CDR3: CASSPRGGRGSNQPQHF. In DNA, the CDR3 is TGTGCCAGCAGTCCCCGAGGTGGCAGAGGATCCAATCAGCCCCAGCATTTT.

This clonotype is a singleton in its sample. The gene calls are TRBV20-1 and TRBJ1-6; D is ambiguous. CDR1 DFQATT and CDR2 SNEGSKA come from the germline V gene (reference sequence). The V and J ends lost 3 bases and 7 bases respectively, with 19 bases between them. The CDR3 loop spans 16 amino acids. The CDR3 region is CSARIRAGRQNSPLHF. The CDR3 DNA reads as TGCAGTGCTAGGATTCGGGCAGGACGACAAAATTCACCCCTCCACTTT.

This chain uses TRBV2 with TRBJ2-3; 12 bases agree with TRBD1. Germline values: CDR1 SNHLY, CDR2 FYNNEI. This CDR3 comprises 16 residues. The V and J ends lost 4 bases and 4 bases, in that order; junction bases with no gene match: 6. The CDR3 spells CASSGGTGGPADTQYF. CDR3 in DNA: TGTGCCAGCAGTGGGGGGACAGGGGGCCCGGCAGATACGCAGTATTTT.

The genes are TRBV2 and TRBJ1-6, with a tentative D call TRBD1 (5 bases). The CDR3 runs 17 residues. Per the germline V gene, CDR1 is SNHLY and CDR2 is FYNNEI. Trimming cost V 4 bases and J 6 bases, with 19 bases left between them. The CDR3 DNA follows: TGTGCCAGCAGTGTACAGACAGAAAACACCCTTAATTCACCCCTCCACTTT. Translating it yields CASSVQTENTLNSPLHF.

This rearrangement joins TRBV7-2 to TRBJ2-1; no definite D call. The CDR3 has 13 residues. V lost 1 base, J lost 5 bases, and 6 bases lay in between. Germline V gene lookup returns CDR1 SGHTA and CDR2 FQGNSA. DNA for the CDR3: TGTGCCAGCAGCTTAGGTGTGCACAATGAGCAGTTCTTC. The encoded protein is CASSLGVHNEQFF.

This chain uses TRBV6-6 with TRBJ2-5; TRBD2 aligns across 8 bases. Trimming took 2 bases from V and 5 from J; bases not matched to a gene: 13. This CDR3 comprises 17 residues. Germline V CDR1 and CDR2: MNHNY, SVGAGI (reference sequence). In DNA, the CDR3 is TGTGCCAGCAGTTACGGGGCCGGGACTAGAGGTTGGGAGACCCAGTACTTC. Encoded protein: CASSYGAGTRGWETQYF.

The chain couples TRBV6-2 or TRBV6-3 to TRBJ2-1; 7 nucleotides line up with TRBD2. Germline V lookup: CDR1 MNHEY, CDR2 SVGEGT. V was pared by 6 bases and J by 12 bases, with 14 bases of the junction left unmatched. CDR3 length: 14 amino acids. The CDR3 region has the DNA TGTGCCAGCAGCGATGGGACTAACCTCTTGTGGCAGTTCTTC. It yields the protein CASSDGTNLLWQFF.

This clonotype came up a few times. The J gene is TRBJ2-2, the V gene TRBV10-1; D is uncertain. This CDR3 contains 13 residues. Trimming left V 0 bases short and J 6 bases short, with 5 bases between. Germline CDR1 and CDR2: WNHNN and SYGVQD (reference sequence). CDR3 region: CASSESIAGELFF. The CDR3 DNA reads as TGCGCCAGCAGTGAGTCGATCGCCGGGGAGCTGTTTTTT.

This clonotype has only a few counts. As DNA, the CDR3 is TGTGCCAGCAGCTTAGCCCGGGACAGGGGGATACTCAGCTCCTACGAGCAGTACTTC. Translated, it gives CASSLARDRGILSSYEQYF. This chain uses TRBV11-2 with TRBJ2-7; 11 bases map to TRBD1. J gave up 0 bases and V 1 base, and 11 bases lay outside the gene matches. The CDR3 length is 19 residues. Germline CDR1 and CDR2: SGHAT and FQNNGV.

There are a few counts of this clonotype. The chain is built from TRBV11-2 and TRBJ2-2; 12 bases align to TRBD2. This CDR3 has 16 amino acids. Germline V CDR1 and CDR2: SGHAT, FQNNGV. After removal of 4 bases from V and 4 bases from J, the junction contained 4 bases not matched to a gene. In nucleotides, the CDR3 is TGTGCCAGCAGCTCGACTAGCGGGAGTCGCACCGGGGAGCTGTTTTTT. It is translated as CASSSTSGSRTGELFF.

In its sample, this clonotype was seen many times. This sequence joins TRBV28 and TRBJ1-6; a weak D match, TRBD1 (6 bases). Deletions cut 8 bases from V and 9 bases from J, with 23 bases between. There are 16 residues in the CDR3. Germline assignment: CDR1 MDHEN and CDR2 SYDVKM. CDR3: CASLASRGVTSSPLHF. CDR3 in DNA: TGTGCCAGCCTTGCAAGCAGGGGCGTAACAAGTTCACCCCTCCACTTT.

This clonotype was detected only a few times. The chain couples TRBV6-6 to TRBJ2-7; TRBD2 agrees at 9 bases. V was clipped by 10 bases and J by 2 bases; unmatched bases: 12. CDR1 is MNHNY, CDR2 SVGAGI, per germline (reference sequence). The CDR3 is 15 residues long. CDR3 nucleotide sequence: TGTGCCACCGGAGGTCGTGCTAGCGGGGCCTACGAGCAGTACTTC. Residues: CATGGRASGAYEQYF.

The chain carries TRBV28 and TRBJ2-7; D is unclear. The CDR3 length is 12 residues. V was cut by 5 bases and J by 2 bases, with 7 bases left in between. Looked up from germline, CDR1 is MDHEN and CDR2 is SYDVKM. The DNA for the CDR3 is TGTGCCAGCAGTACTAACCCCTACGAGCAGTACTTC. This sequence encodes CASSTNPYEQYF.